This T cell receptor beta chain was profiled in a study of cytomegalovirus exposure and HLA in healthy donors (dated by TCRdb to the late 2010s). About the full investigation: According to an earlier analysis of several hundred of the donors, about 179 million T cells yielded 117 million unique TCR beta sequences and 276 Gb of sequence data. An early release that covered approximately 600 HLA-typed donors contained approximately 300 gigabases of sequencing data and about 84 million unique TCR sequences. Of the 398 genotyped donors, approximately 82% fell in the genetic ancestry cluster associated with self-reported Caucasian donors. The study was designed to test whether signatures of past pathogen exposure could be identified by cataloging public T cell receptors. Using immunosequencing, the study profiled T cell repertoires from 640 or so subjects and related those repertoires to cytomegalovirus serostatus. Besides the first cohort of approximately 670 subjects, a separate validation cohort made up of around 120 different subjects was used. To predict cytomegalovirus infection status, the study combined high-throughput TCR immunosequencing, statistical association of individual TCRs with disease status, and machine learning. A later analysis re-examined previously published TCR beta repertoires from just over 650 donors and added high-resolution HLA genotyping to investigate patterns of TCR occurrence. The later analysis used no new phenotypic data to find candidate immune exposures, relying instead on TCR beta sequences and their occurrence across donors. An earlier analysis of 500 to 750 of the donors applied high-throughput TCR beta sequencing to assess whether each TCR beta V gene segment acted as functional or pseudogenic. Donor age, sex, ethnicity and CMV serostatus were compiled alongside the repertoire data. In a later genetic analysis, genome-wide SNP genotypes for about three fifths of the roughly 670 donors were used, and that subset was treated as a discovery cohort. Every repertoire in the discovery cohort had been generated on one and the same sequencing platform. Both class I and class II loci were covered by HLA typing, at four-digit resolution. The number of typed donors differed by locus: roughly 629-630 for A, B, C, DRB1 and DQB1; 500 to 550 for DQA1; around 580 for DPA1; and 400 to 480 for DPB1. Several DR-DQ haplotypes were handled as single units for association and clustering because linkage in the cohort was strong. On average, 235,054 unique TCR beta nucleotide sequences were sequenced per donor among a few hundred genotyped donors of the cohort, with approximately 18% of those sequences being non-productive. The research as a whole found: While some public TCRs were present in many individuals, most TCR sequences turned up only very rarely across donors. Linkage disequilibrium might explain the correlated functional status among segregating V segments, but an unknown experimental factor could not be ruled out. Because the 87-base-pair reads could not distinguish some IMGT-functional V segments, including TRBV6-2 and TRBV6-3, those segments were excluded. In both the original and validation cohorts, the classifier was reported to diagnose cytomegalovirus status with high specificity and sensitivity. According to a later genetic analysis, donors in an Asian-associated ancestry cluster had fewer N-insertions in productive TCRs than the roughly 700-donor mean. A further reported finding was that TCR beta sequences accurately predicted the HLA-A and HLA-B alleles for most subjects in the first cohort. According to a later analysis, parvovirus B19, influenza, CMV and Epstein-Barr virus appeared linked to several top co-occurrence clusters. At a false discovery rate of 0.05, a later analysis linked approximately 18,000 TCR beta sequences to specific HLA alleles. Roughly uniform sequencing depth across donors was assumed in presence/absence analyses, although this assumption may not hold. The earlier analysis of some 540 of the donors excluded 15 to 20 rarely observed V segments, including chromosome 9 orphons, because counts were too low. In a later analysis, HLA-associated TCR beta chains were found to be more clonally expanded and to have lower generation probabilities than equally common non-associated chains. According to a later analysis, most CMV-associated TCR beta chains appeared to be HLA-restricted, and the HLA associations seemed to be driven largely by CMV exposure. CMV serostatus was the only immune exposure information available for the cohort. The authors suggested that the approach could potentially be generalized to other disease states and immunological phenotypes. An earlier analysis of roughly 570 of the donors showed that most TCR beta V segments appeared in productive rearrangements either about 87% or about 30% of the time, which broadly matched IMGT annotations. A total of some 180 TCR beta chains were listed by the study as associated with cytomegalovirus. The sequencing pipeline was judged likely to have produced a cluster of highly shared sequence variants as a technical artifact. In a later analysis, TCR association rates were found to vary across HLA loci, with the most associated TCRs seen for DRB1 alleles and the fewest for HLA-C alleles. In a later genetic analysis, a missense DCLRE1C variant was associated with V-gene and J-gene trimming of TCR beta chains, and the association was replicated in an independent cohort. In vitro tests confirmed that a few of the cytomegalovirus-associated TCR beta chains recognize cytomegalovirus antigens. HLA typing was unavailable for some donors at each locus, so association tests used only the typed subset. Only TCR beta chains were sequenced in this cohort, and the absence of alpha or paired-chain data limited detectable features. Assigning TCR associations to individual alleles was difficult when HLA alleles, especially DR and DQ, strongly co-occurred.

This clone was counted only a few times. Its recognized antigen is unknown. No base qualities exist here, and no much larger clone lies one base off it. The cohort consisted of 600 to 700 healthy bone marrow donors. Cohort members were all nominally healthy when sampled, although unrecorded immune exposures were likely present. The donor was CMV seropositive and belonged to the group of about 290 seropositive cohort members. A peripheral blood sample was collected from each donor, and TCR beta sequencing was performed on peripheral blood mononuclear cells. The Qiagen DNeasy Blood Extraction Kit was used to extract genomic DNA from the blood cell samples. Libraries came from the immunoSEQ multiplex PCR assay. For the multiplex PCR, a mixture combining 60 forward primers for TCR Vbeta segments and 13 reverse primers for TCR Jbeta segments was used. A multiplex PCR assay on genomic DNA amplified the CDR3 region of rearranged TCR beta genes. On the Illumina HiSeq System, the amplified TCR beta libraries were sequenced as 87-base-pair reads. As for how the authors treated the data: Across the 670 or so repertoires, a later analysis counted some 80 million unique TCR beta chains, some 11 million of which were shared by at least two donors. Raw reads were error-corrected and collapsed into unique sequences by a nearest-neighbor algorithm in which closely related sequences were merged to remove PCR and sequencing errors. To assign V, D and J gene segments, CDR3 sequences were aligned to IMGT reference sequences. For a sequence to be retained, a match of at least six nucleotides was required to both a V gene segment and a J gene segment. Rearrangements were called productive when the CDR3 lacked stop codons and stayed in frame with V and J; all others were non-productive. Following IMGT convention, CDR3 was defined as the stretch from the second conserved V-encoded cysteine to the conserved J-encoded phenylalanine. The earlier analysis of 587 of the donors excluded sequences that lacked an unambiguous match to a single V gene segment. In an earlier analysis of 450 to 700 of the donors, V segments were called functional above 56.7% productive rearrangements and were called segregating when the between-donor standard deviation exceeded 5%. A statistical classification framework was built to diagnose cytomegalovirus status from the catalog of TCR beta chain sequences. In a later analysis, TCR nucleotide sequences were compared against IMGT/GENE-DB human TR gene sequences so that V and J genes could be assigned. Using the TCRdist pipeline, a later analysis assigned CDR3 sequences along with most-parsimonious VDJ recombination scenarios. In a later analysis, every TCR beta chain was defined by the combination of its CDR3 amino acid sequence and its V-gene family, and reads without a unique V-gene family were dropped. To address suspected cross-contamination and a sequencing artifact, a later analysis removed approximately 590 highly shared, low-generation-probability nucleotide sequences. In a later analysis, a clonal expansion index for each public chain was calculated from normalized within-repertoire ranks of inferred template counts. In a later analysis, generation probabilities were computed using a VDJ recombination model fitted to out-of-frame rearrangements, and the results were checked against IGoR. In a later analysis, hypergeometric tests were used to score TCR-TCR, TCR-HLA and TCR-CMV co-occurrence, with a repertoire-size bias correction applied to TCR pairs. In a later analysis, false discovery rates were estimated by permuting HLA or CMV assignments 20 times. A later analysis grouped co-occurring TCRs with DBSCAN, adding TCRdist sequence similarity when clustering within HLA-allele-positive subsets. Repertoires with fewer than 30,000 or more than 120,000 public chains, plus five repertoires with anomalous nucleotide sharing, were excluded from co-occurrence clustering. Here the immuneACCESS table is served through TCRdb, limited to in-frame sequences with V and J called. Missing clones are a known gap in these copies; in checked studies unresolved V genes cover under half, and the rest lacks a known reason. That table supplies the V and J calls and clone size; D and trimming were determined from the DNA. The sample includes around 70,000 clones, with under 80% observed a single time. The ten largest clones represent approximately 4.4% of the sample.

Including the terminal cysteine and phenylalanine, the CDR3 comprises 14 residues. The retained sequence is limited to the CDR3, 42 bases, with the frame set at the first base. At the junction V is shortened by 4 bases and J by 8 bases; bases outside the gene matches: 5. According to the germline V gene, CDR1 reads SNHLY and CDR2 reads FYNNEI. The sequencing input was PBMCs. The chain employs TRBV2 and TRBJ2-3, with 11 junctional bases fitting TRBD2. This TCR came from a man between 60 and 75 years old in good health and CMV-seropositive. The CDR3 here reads CASSATSGSGTQYF. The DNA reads TGTGCCAGCAGTGCAACTAGCGGGAGTGGTACGCAGTATTTT.